These 21 T cell receptor beta chains were all obtained from the same sample, sequenced in a study of OX40 agonist ivuxolimab in advanced cancers. Library preparation used the immunoSEQ multiplex PCR assay. Held by TCRdb, this immuneACCESS table contains in-frame sequences only and omits some clones. Under half of the omission traces to an unresolved V gene where checked; the cause of the rest is unknown. For this sample there are about 60,000 clones; approximately 90% appear just once. The top ten clonotypes cover over 9% of the sample. The sequencing used CD4+ or CD8+ T cells sorted from blood, collected in a trial of the OX40 agonist ivuxolimab. The receptors here all came from an adult with an advanced solid tumor such as melanoma, head and neck, liver or kidney cancer.

The V and J genes are TRBV27 and TRBJ1-1; no firm D call. CDR1 is MNHEY and CDR2 is SMNVEV in the germline V gene (reference sequence). V dropped 2 bases and J dropped 1 base, with 11 bases sitting between them. The CDR3 contains 15 residues. DNA of the CDR3: TGTGCCAGCAGTTTAGCCCCTTCAGGGAACACTGAAGCTTTCTTT. The encoded protein is CASSLAPSGNTEAFF.

In this sample, this clone turned up once. The chain recombines TRBV27 with TRBJ2-2; perhaps TRBD1 as D (6 bases). V shed 4 bases and J shed 4 bases, with 16 bases lying between them. CDR1 is MNHEY, CDR2 SMNVEV, per germline (reference sequence). The CDR3 is made up of 16 amino acids. The CDR3 here is CASSSGQFEGTGELFF. The CDR3 nucleotides read TGTGCCAGCAGTTCAGGACAGTTCGAAGGCACCGGGGAGCTGTTTTTT.

The chain recombines TRBV11-3 with TRBJ1-1; D is uncertain. Trimming removed 2 bases from V and 1 base from J, with 8 bases in between. The CDR3 is 14 amino acids. CDR1 is SGHNT, CDR2 YENEEA, per germline. The CDR3 region is CASSLSAGNTEAFF. CDR3 coding DNA: TGTGCCAGCAGCTTATCCGCCGGGAACACTGAAGCTTTCTTT.

This clone was picked up one time. The chain couples TRBV7-9 to TRBJ2-4; D tentatively reads TRBD1 or TRBD2 (5 bases each). CDR1 and CDR2 (germline): SEHNR, FQNEAQ (reference sequence). This CDR3 region has 15 residues. V shed 0 bases and J shed 5 bases, with 11 bases lying between them. The CDR3 coding sequence is TGTGCCAGCAGCTTAGCGGACATACTAGAAAACATTCAGTACTTC. Its protein product is CASSLADILENIQYF. The variable domain in full, with the rest retrieved from reference TRBV7-9 and TRBJ2-4, is DTGVSQNPRHKITKRGQNVTFRCDPISEHNRLYWYRQTLGQGPEFLTYFQNEAQLEKSRLLSDRFSAERPKGSFSTLEIQRTEQGDSAMYLCASSLADILENIQYFGAGTRLSVL.

The V gene is TRBV30, the J gene TRBJ2-1; 7 positions agree with TRBD2. This CDR3 contains 16 residues. J gave up 5 bases and V 1 base, and 11 bases lay outside the gene matches. Germline V CDR1 and CDR2: GTSNPN, SVGIG (reference sequence). The CDR3 is CAWSGFSLAPNNEQFF. The CDR3 DNA is TGTGCCTGGAGTGGGTTTTCACTAGCGCCTAACAATGAGCAGTTCTTC.

J is TRBJ2-1 and V is TRBV28; 7 bases map to TRBD2. J gave up 2 bases and V 9 bases, and 1 base lay outside the gene matches. The CDR3 contains 12 residues. Germline V gene data show CDR1 as MDHEN and CDR2 as SYDVKM. The DNA for the CDR3 is TGTGCCAGTCGGGGGGCCTACAATGAGCAGTTCTTC. This codes for CASRGAYNEQFF.

The genes are TRBV20-1 and TRBJ1-2; D is unresolved. CDR3 size: 11 residues. Per the germline V gene, CDR1 is DFQATT and CDR2 is SNEGSKA (reference sequence). The ends were cut back, 6 bases at V and 5 bases at J, with 10 bases in the middle. CDR3 DNA sequence: TGCAGTGCGAGAAGAGGGTATGGCTACACCTTC. The encoded protein is CSARRGYGYTF.

The chain has TRBV28 and TRBJ2-7; 9 bases line up with TRBD1. Trimming at V came to 3 bases and at J to 7 bases, leaving 10 bases not matched to a gene. The CDR3 runs 15 residues. Per germline, CDR1 MDHEN and CDR2 SYDVKM. The CDR3 is CASSLASGQGGEQYF. CDR3 DNA sequence: TGTGCCAGCAGTTTGGCCTCGGGACAGGGCGGGGAGCAGTACTTC.

V usage is TRBV7-9 and J usage is TRBJ1-3, with D unclear. The germline gives CDR1 SEHNR, CDR2 FQNEAQ (reference sequence). Deletions cut 6 bases from V and 6 bases from J, with 18 bases between. This CDR3 comprises 15 residues. The CDR3 is CASSHVGQQINTIYF. In DNA form, the CDR3 reads TGTGCCAGCAGTCACGTTGGGCAGCAAATAAACACCATATATTTT.

The chain combines TRBV4-3 with TRBJ2-1; 7 bases align to TRBD2. V lost 0 bases and J lost 9; bases outside the gene matches: 2. The CDR3 runs 13 residues. CDR1 is LGHNA and CDR2 is YSLEER in the germline V gene. CDR3 in amino acids: CASSQDASGEQFF. CDR3 bases: TGCGCCAGCAGCCAAGATGCTAGCGGTGAGCAGTTCTTC.

The chain employs TRBV4-3 and TRBJ2-3, with 10 bases matching TRBD2. The V gene end was trimmed by 6 bases and the J gene end by 1 base; junction bases not matched to a gene: 4. This CDR3 region has 15 residues. Germline CDR1 and CDR2: LGHNA and YSLEER. For the CDR3, the DNA is TGCGCCAGCAGGCCCCTAGCGGGGGGCACAGATACGCAGTATTTT. It encodes CASRPLAGGTDTQYF.

The chain joins TRBV11-2 to TRBJ2-1; possible D gene TRBD2, 6 bases. The germline CDR1 and CDR2 sequences are SGHAT and FQNNGV. The CDR3 spans 16 residues. The V and J ends lost 7 bases and 4 bases respectively, with 20 bases between them. The CDR3 is CASTGGMRTLYNEQFF. The CDR3 DNA reads TGTGCCAGCACCGGAGGGATGCGGACTCTTTACAATGAGCAGTTCTTC. Filled out from reference TRBV11-2 and TRBJ2-1, the complete variable domain reads EAGVAQSPRYKIIEKRQSVAFWCNPISGHATLYWYQQILGQGPKLLIQFQNNGVVDDSQLPKDRFSAERLKGVDSTLKIQPAKLEDSAVYLCASTGGMRTLYNEQFFGPGTRLTVL.

The CDR3 DNA reads TGTGCCAGCAGTTTATCCTCCCTCAACTATGGCTACACCTTC. Translated: CASSLSSLNYGYTF. V usage is TRBV28 and J usage is TRBJ1-2, with D uncertain. The CDR3 sequence is 14 residues long. From germline, CDR1 is MDHEN and CDR2 SYDVKM. The V and J ends lost 1 base and 2 bases respectively, with 8 bases between them.

The chain combines TRBV5-8 with TRBJ2-7, with 8 positions matching TRBD2. Germline CDR1 SGHTS, CDR2 YDEGEE. CDR3 size: 15 residues. V shed 2 bases, J shed 5 bases, and the junction held 9 bases outside the gene matches. The CDR3 here is CASSFTGGLVHEQYV. DNA of the CDR3: TGTGCCAGCAGCTTCACGGGAGGGCTAGTTCACGAGCAGTACGTC.

The chain links TRBV10-3 to TRBJ2-3; D not certain. This CDR3 is 15 amino acids long. V lost 10 bases, J lost 2 bases, and 19 bases lay in between. The V gene's germline CDR1 is ENHRY and CDR2 SYGVKD. CDR3 residues: CATEEDGRNTDTQYF. CDR3 nucleotide sequence: TGTGCCACAGAAGAGGACGGAAGAAACACAGATACGCAGTATTTT.

The V call is TRBV5-5, the J call TRBJ1-1; D gene ambiguous. The length of the CDR3 is 16 residues. The germline gives CDR1 SGHKS, CDR2 YYEKEE (reference sequence). Deletions cut 4 bases from V and 1 base from J, with 17 bases between. Written as DNA, the CDR3 is TGTGCCAGCAGCGTTACGGGAGGGTGGGAGAACACTGAAGCTTTCTTT. Translation gives CASSVTGGWENTEAFF.

V and J are TRBV27 and TRBJ2-5; D possibly corresponds to TRBD1 (5 bases). The length of the CDR3 is 15 residues. Germline-derived CDR1 and CDR2 are MNHEY and SMNVEV (reference sequence). V was clipped by 5 bases and J by 2 bases, with 15 bases between them. In DNA form, the CDR3 reads TGTGCCAGCAGTCCCGCTGGGGCAGTACAAGAGACCCAGTACTTC. This gives the protein CASSPAGAVQETQYF.

This sequence joins TRBV19 and TRBJ1-2; unclear D gene. V lost 4 bases and J lost 3, with 18 bases in between. The CDR3 is 16 amino acids. CDR1 is LNHDA, CDR2 SQIVND, per germline (reference sequence). The CDR3 DNA is TGTGCCAGTAGTAAGGTCCAGGCCGAAAGATACTATGGCTACACCTTC. This codes for CASSKVQAERYYGYTF.

This chain joins TRBV6-1 and TRBJ1-5, with no clear D. Germline lookup yields CDR1 MNHNS and CDR2 SASEGT. The CDR3 extends over 11 amino acids. The V gene lost 3 bases and the J gene lost 7 bases, with 4 bases spanning the gap. CDR3 bases: TGTGCCAGCAGTGATAGCCAGCCCCAGCATTTT. Protein sequence: CASSDSQPQHF.

Here the CDR3 reads CASSQTADSGNTIYF. Written as DNA, the CDR3 is TGCGCCAGCAGCCAGACAGCTGACTCTGGAAACACCATATATTTT. The chain combines TRBV4-1 with TRBJ1-3; D is perhaps TRBD1 (5 bases). Germline CDR1 and CDR2: MGHRA and YSYEKL. The CDR3 has 15 amino acids. The germline V and J ends were trimmed by 3 bases and 0 bases, with 9 bases remaining between them.

A word on this clone: The sample carries other DNA sequences with the same CDR3. V usage is TRBV11-2 and J usage is TRBJ2-7, with 7 bases matching TRBD1. The CDR3 is 13 residues long. Trimming cost V 4 bases and J 1 base; bases outside gene matches: 1. CDR1 is SGHAT, CDR2 FQNNGV, per germline. The CDR3 sequence is CASSWDSSYEQYF. The CDR3 DNA reads as TGTGCCAGCAGCTGGGACAGTTCCTACGAGCAGTACTTC.